The next 2 T cell receptor beta chains were all read from a single sample in a study of blood T cell repertoires in COVID-19. Sequencing was performed with immunoSEQ multiplex PCR; in TCRdb, only in-frame clones are kept and a portion is missing. The data show about 170,000 clones, 84% seen once. The sample taken for sequencing was peripheral blood. The receptor source for this set is a man aged 40-49 years who had recovered from COVID-19.

This chain joins TRBV6-6 and TRBJ2-7; tentative D call: TRBD2 (6 bases). The V end was cut by 5 bases, the J end by 6 bases, with 20 bases between. Germline loops: CDR1 MNHNY, CDR2 SVGAGI (reference sequence). The CDR3 runs 15 residues. This CDR3 reads CASSIPLGGVAEQYF. The CDR3 bases are TGTGCCAGCAGTATTCCCCTCGGGGGAGTAGCCGAGCAGTACTTC.

The rearrangement uses TRBV7-6 and TRBJ1-1; 7 nucleotides line up with TRBD1. The germline V gene encodes CDR1 SGHVS and CDR2 FNYEAQ. The CDR3 extends over 16 amino acids. With V trimmed by 0 bases and J by 5 bases, 9 bases remained unmatched. This CDR3 is CASSLAEGGRQTEAFF. The CDR3 region has the DNA TGTGCCAGCAGCTTAGCCGAAGGGGGCCGTCAAACTGAAGCTTTCTTT.